This T cell receptor (beta chain) was recovered during a study of chemoradiotherapy in HPV16-positive cancers. The study's findings and limits: Functional assays defining HPV-specific T cells used only a couple of HPV16-positive patients. Better recurrence-free survival went with HPV-responsive T-cell expansion in HPV16-positive patients.

A note on this clone: Its antigen is undetermined.

The protocol was immunoSEQ multiplex PCR, while the TCRdb copy is restricted to in-frame clones and leaves out a portion. The sample has some 2,000 clones; over 70% are singletons. V was pared by 5 bases and J by 7 bases, with 18 bases between. The germline V gene has CDR1 MDHEN and CDR2 SYDVKM. The CDR3 runs to 14 residues. This sequence was found in a human donor with HPV-associated anogenital cancer. The V gene is TRBV28, the J gene TRBJ2-7, with TRBD1 as a possible D gene (6 bases). Specimen: tumor tissue, collected from a patient who underwent chemoradiotherapy. As DNA, the CDR3 is TGTGCCAGCAGTCGTGGACAGCGGAATGGGGAGCAGTACTTC. Translation: CASSRGQRNGEQYF. Filled out from reference TRBV28 and TRBJ2-7, the complete variable domain reads DVKVTQSSRYLVKRTGEKVFLECVQDMDHENMFWYRQDPGLGLRLIYFSYDVKMKEKGDIPEGYSVSREKKERFSLILESASTNQTSMYLCASSRGQRNGEQYFGPGTRLTVT.